The present TCR beta chain was sequenced within a study of human T cells and chemical hapten exposure. The overall study: Cases of alopecia areata, totalis or universalis occurred in a predominantly female patient group. There were per-sample TCR yield variations, arising mainly from small pooled library volume differences.

Individual cDNA molecules (in the library) carried attached unique molecular identifiers. TCRdb fed the RACE reads into MiXCR, producing one record per CDR3 protein. The table lists roughly 160,000 distinct CDR3 sequences, about 14% of them singletons, with approximately 1.5% in the top ten. This sample's time point: patch test 1, 2 weeks after DPC sensitization. Treatment of the sample: therapeutic diphenylcyclopropenone sensitization with weekly scalp DPC. Alopecia patients, 18 to 70 years old and DPC-suitable, served as donors. V was pared by 5 bases and J by 1 base, with 5 bases between. The CDR3 is made up of 13 amino acids. Looked up from germline, CDR1 is SGHNT and CDR2 is YENEEA.

The chain has TRBV11-3 and TRBJ2-2; D is uncertain. The sample was whole blood, taken in connection with sensitization to the hapten diphenylcyclopropenone (DPC). The TCR comes from a woman between 25 and 40 years old with alopecia areata. Some clones in this sample may be carry-over from other donors' samples. CDR3 amino acids: CASSKVNTGELFF. The CDR3 DNA reads TGTGCCAGCAGCAAGGTGAACACCGGGGAGCTGTTTTTT.